The source of this T cell receptor beta chain is a study of cytomegalovirus exposure and HLA in healthy donors. With 60 Vbeta and 13 Jbeta primers, the PCR was carried out. This table comes from immunoSEQ multiplex PCR, and its TCRdb copy is limited to in-frame clones, with some not included. The sample holds around 110,000 clones, about 76% seen once. A single count supports this clone. What it binds is not known. The CDR3 contains 14 residues. Germline loops: CDR1 MDHEN, CDR2 SYDVKM. Trimming at V came to 5 bases and at J to 4 bases, leaving 5 bases not matched to a gene. Findings and limits, study-wide: Reports indicated that the classifier achieved high specificity and sensitivity in diagnosing cytomegalovirus status.

Sequenced: PBMCs. V gene TRBV28 combines with J gene TRBJ1-1; 9 bases are a match to TRBD1. This receptor was identified in a woman aged 25 to 39 in good health and CMV-seronegative. CDR3 coding DNA: TGTGCCAGCAGTCCCGGACAGGGGCTCACTGAAGCTTTCTTT. It yields the protein CASSPGQGLTEAFF.